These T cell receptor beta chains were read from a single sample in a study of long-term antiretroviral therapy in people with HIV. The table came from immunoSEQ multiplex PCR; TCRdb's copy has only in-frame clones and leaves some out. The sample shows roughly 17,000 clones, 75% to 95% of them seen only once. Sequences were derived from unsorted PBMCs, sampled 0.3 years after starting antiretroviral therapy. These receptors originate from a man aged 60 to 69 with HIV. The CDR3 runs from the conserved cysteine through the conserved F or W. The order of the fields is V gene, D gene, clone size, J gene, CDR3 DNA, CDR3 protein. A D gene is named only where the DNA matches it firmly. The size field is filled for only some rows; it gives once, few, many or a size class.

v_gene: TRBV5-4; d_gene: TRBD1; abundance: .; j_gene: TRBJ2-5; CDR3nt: TGTGCCAGCAGGCCGGGACAGGACCAAGAGACCCAGTACTTC; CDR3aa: CASRPGQDQETQYF
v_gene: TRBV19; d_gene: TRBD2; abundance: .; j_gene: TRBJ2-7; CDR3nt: TGTGCCAGTAGCGTCGGGGTAGCGGGAAGCTCCTACGAGCAGTACTTC; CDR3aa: CASSVGVAGSSYEQYF
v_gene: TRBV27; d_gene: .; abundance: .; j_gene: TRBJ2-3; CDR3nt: TGTGCCAGCAGTTTCCAGGAGCACACAGATACGCAGTATTTT; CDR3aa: CASSFQEHTDTQYF
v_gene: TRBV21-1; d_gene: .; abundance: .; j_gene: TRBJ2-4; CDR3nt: TGTGCCAGCAGCAAAGATCGAGGAATCCACTACAAAAACATTCAGTACTTC; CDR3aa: CASSKDRGIHYKNIQYF
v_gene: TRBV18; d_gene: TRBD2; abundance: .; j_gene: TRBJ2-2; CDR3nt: TGTGCCAGCTCACCGTCGTTTCCGGGGGGGCCAAACACCGGGGAGCTGTTTTTT; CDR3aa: CASSPSFPGGPNTGELFF
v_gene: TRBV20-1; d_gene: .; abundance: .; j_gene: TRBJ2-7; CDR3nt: TGCAGACCGGGGGATCCCTACGAGCAGTACTTC; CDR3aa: CRPGDPYEQYF
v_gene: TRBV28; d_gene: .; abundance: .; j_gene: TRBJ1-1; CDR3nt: TGTGCCAGCAGTTTAGGATGGGGGCAGCAAGACACTGAAGCTTTCTTT; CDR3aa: CASSLGWGQQDTEAFF
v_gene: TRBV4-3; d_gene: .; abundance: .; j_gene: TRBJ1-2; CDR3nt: TGCGCCAGCAGCCACGTAGGACAAAGGGGGAGCAACTATGGCTACACCTTC; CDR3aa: CASSHVGQRGSNYGYTF
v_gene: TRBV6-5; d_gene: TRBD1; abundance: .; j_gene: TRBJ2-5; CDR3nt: TGTGCCAGCAATCCAGGGGGCTGGGAGACCCAGTACTTC; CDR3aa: CASNPGGWETQYF
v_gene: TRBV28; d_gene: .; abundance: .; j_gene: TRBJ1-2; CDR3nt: TGTGCCAGCGGGGGGACGGCTCTTAACTATGGCTACACCTTC; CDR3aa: CASGGTALNYGYTF
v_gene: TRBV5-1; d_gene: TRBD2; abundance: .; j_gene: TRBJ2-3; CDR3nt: TGCGCCAGCAGACTAGCGGGGCTCACAGATACGCAGTATTTT; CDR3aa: CASRLAGLTDTQYF
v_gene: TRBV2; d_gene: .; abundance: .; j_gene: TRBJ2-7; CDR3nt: TGTGCCAGCAGTTATACGCCCACGGGGGAGCAGTACTTC; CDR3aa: CASSYTPTGEQYF
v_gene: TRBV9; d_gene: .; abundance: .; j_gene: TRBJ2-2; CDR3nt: TGTGCCAGCAGCGTAAGGGGGGGGAGAGCCGGGGAGCTGTTTTTT; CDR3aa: CASSVRGGRAGELFF
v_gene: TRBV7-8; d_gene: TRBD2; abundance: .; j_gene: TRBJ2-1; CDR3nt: TGTGCCAGCAGCCCGAGCGGGACTAGTACACTGGAGCAGTTCTTC; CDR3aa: CASSPSGTSTLEQFF
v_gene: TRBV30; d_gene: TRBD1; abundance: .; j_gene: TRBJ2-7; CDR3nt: TGTGCCTGGAGGGCCGGGACAGTCACCTACGAGCAGTACTTC; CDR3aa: CAWRAGTVTYEQYF
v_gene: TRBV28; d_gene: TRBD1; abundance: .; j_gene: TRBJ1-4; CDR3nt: TGTGCCAGCAGTACCACCGGGACAGGGGGCGAAAAACTGTTTTTT; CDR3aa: CASSTTGTGGEKLFF
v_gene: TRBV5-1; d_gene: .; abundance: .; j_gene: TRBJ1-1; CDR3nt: TGCGCCAGCAGCTTGGGAGGACCTTGGACTGAAGCTTTCTTT; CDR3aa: CASSLGGPWTEAFF
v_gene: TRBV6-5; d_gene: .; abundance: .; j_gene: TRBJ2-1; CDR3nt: TGTGCCAGCAGTAGTAAAAGGGGTTACAATGAGCAGTTCTTC; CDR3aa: CASSSKRGYNEQFF
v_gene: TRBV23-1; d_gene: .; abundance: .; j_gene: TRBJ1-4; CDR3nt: TGCGAATGCGCAGGACGGGCCTCAAAACTGTTTTTT; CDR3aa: CECAGRASKLFF
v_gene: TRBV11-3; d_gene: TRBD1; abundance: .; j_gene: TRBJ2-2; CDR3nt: TGTGCCAGCAGCTTAGACGGGACAGCGAACACCGGGGAGCTGTTTTTT; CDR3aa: CASSLDGTANTGELFF
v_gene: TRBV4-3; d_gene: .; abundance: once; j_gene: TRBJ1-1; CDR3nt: TGCGCCAGCAGCCAAAAATTGGAAGGCACTGAAGCTTTCTTT; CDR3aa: CASSQKLEGTEAFF
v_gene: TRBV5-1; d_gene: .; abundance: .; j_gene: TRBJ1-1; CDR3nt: TGCGCCAGCAGCTTTGACAGTTTGTCTGAAGCTTTCTTT; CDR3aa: CASSFDSLSEAFF
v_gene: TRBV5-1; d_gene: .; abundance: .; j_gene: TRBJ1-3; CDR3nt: TGCGCCAGCAGCCCGGACAGCCCAGCTGGAAACACCATATATTTT; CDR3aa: CASSPDSPAGNTIYF
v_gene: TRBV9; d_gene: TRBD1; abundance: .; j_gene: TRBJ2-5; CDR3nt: TGTGCCAGCAACCCCGGGACAGGGCATTGGGAGACCCAGTACTTC; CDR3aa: CASNPGTGHWETQYF
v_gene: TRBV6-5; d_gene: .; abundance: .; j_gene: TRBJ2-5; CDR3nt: TGTGCCAGCAGCCATCCGGGGGTCCAAGAGACCCAGTACTTC; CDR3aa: CASSHPGVQETQYF
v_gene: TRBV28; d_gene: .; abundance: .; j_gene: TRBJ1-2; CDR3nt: TGTGCCAGCAGTTCTCAAGACATCATGAAAGGGGGGTTCTATGGCTACACCTTC; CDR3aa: CASSSQDIMKGGFYGYTF
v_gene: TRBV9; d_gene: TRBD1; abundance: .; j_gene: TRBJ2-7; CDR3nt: TGTGCCAGCAGGGGACAGAGCTCCTACGAGCAGTACTTC; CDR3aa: CASRGQSSYEQYF
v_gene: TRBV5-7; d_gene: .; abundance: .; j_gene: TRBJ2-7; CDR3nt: TGTGCCAGCAGCTTGGCACACAGGGTGGCTTACGAGCAGTACTTC; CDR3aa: CASSLAHRVAYEQYF
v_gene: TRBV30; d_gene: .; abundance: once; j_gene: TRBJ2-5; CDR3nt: TGTGCCTGGAGTGTAGGGCCATGGGAGACCCAGTACTTC; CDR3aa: CAWSVGPWETQYF
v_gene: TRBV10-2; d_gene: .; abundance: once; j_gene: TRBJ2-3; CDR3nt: TGCGCCAGCAGATACTCCCGGATAGAGGGCGCAGATACGCAGTATTTT; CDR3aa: CASRYSRIEGADTQYF
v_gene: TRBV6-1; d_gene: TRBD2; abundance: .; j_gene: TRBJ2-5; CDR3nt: TGTGCCAGCAGTGCGTGGACTAGCGGGGGGCAAGAGACCCAGTACTTC; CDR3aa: CASSAWTSGGQETQYF
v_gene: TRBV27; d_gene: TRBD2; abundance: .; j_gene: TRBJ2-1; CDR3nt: TGTGCCAGCGGGGGACTAGCAGATTACAATGAGCAGTTCTTC; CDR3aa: CASGGLADYNEQFF
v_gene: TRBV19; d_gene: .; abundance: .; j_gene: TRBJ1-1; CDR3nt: TGTGCCAGTAGTTTTGGGGTGCGCACTGAAGCTTTCTTT; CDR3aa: CASSFGVRTEAFF